A single sample is the source of the 16 T cell receptor beta chains below, sequenced in a study of beta chain features in type 1 diabetes. Study-wide results and limits: TCRB CDR3s from Type 1 diabetes patients were moderately but significantly shorter in all four CD4+ subsets.

No antigen has been identified for these receptors. The investigators reverse transcribed all of the isolated RNA, so they sequenced expressed TCRB transcripts. Some clones are missing from TCRdb's copy, which holds only in-frame ones; the method was immunoSEQ multiplex PCR. Among around 150,000 clones listed, 63% were seen once. The sequencing sample was made of naive CD4+ T cells from blood. The origin of the receptors is a man aged 25 to 40 with type 1 diabetes.

The V gene is TRBV5-6, the J gene TRBJ2-3; 8 positions agree with TRBD1. V shed 5 bases, J shed 5 bases, and the junction held 4 bases outside the gene matches. Germline V gene data show CDR1 as SGHDT and CDR2 as YYEEEE. The CDR3 length is 13 residues. The chain's CDR3 is CASRSRGQDTQYF. The CDR3 coding sequence is TGTGCCAGCAGGAGCAGGGGGCAAGATACGCAGTATTTT.

This clone was seen a handful of times. J is TRBJ1-4 and V is TRBV30; D remains unclear. The CDR3 totals 10 residues. The V end was cut by 4 bases, the J end by 10 bases, with 7 bases between. Germline V lookup: CDR1 GTSNPN, CDR2 SVGIG (reference sequence). The CDR3 DNA follows: TGTGCCTGGAACGGCGGAAAACTGTTTTTT. Its protein product is CAWNGGKLFF.

This rearrangement joins TRBV11-2 to TRBJ2-7; D is perhaps TRBD2 (6 bases). This CDR3 has 13 amino acids. Trimming cost V 6 bases and J 3 bases, with 12 bases left between them. CDR1 and CDR2 from the germline V gene are SGHAT and FQNNGV. This chain's CDR3 is CASRSLRGYEQYF. DNA of the CDR3: TGTGCCAGCAGATCGTTGCGGGGCTACGAGCAGTACTTC.

This rearrangement joins TRBV25-1 to TRBJ2-7; 10 positions match TRBD1. The CDR3 spans 13 residues. The germline CDR1 and CDR2 sequences are MGHDK and SYGVNS. The V and J ends lost 5 bases and 6 bases, in that order; junction bases with no gene match: 4. CDR3 loop: CASSWRTGGEQYF. In DNA, the CDR3 is TGTGCCAGCAGTTGGAGGACAGGGGGCGAGCAGTACTTC.

This chain connects TRBV9 to TRBJ2-6, with D uncertain. The germline V and J ends were trimmed by 0 bases and 5 bases, with 3 bases remaining between them. Per the germline V gene, CDR1 is SGDLS and CDR2 is YYNGEE. The CDR3 is made up of 13 amino acids. The CDR3 sequence is CASSVGRANVLTF. The CDR3 nucleotides read TGTGCCAGCAGCGTAGGGAGGGCCAACGTCCTGACTTTC. Based on the CDR3 plus reference TRBV9 and TRBJ2-6, the full variable domain is DSGVTQTPKHLITATGQRVTLRCSPRSGDLSVYWYQQSLDQGLQFLIQYYNGEERAKGNILERFSAQQFPDLHSELNLSSLELGDSALYFCASSVGRANVLTFGAGSRLTVL.

The sample holds one count of this clone. This sequence joins TRBV27 and TRBJ2-7, with a possible D match to TRBD1 (6 bases). CDR3 length: 13 amino acids. Deletions cut 2 bases from V and 6 bases from J, with 11 bases between. Per the germline V gene, CDR1 is MNHEY and CDR2 is SMNVEV (reference sequence). CDR3 coding DNA: TGTGCCAGCAGTTTACCTGGGACACTCGAGCAGTACTTC. Protein product: CASSLPGTLEQYF.

The V and J genes are TRBV4-3 and TRBJ2-5, with D hard to call. Germline CDR1 reads LGHNA; CDR2 reads YSLEER. V lost 0 bases and J 7 bases, leaving 12 bases between the germline ends. This CDR3 region has 14 residues. CDR3 amino acids: CASSQDEAALTQYF. In DNA form, the CDR3 reads TGCGCCAGCAGCCAAGATGAGGCAGCCTTGACCCAGTACTTC.

The chain carries TRBV27 and TRBJ2-1, with a tentative D call TRBD2 (6 bases). Looked up from germline, CDR1 is MNHEY and CDR2 is SMNVEV (reference sequence). CDR3 length: 14 residues. The V end lost 8 bases, the J end lost 7 bases, and 18 bases lay between the germline ends. The CDR3 DNA follows: TGTGCCAGCTCGGGGGTTCGACAAACGAATGAGCAGTTCTTC. Translated, it gives CASSGVRQTNEQFF.

The chain combines TRBV30 with TRBJ1-1; D uncertain. Per the germline V gene, CDR1 is GTSNPN and CDR2 is SVGIG (reference sequence). The V end was cut by 5 bases, the J end by 1 base, with 8 bases between. This CDR3 spans 12 amino acids. For the CDR3, the DNA is TGTGCCTGGCGGAACCAGAACACTGAAGCTTTCTTT. Its protein product is CAWRNQNTEAFF.

This clone was detected only a few times. Other DNA variants within this sample encode the same CDR3. The V and J genes are TRBV29-1 and TRBJ1-5; no clear D gene. The V gene's germline CDR1 is SQVTM and CDR2 ANQGSEA. The CDR3 consists of 11 residues. V lost 4 bases and J 5 bases, leaving 6 bases between the germline ends. CDR3 amino acids: CSVGGDQPQHF. Written as DNA, the CDR3 is TGCAGCGTTGGTGGGGATCAGCCCCAGCATTTT.

The V and J genes are TRBV5-4 and TRBJ1-2; D uncertain. V was cut by 4 bases and J by 5 bases, with 9 bases left in between. Germline-derived CDR1 and CDR2 are SGHNT and YYREEE (reference sequence). CDR3 size: 12 residues. The CDR3 bases are TGTGCCAGCAGCGCCGCACAATATGGCTACACCTTC. This translates into CASSAAQYGYTF.

The chain is built from TRBV6-5 and TRBJ1-2; weak D call: TRBD1 (5 bases). Germline V gives CDR1 MNHEY, CDR2 SVGAGI. The CDR3 is 12 amino acids. The V end lost 6 bases, the J end lost 2 bases, and 7 bases lay between the germline ends. This chain's CDR3 is CASRDINYGYTF. In DNA form, the CDR3 reads TGTGCCAGCAGGGACATCAACTATGGCTACACCTTC.

This chain links TRBV7-9 with TRBJ2-5; TRBD1 agrees at 9 bases. The CDR3 covers 15 residues. From germline, CDR1 is SEHNR and CDR2 FQNEAQ (reference sequence). V was clipped by 4 bases and J by 5 bases; unmatched bases: 8. The CDR3 bases are TGTGCCAGCAGCTGGGGACAGGGAGTTCGGGAGACCCAGTACTTC. Its translation is CASSWGQGVRETQYF.

The V gene is TRBV28, the J gene TRBJ2-4; TRBD1 matches 7 bases. This CDR3 has 16 amino acids. Germline CDR1 reads MDHEN; CDR2 reads SYDVKM. V trimming: 7 bases; J trimming: 6 bases; junction bases outside the gene matches: 15. CDR3 amino acids: CASNLATGTELNIQYF. CDR3 sequence (DNA): TGTGCCAGCAACCTCGCCACCGGGACAGAGTTAAACATTCAGTACTTC.

This rearrangement joins TRBV30 to TRBJ1-5, with 8 bases lining up with TRBD1. The CDR3 extends over 15 amino acids. The V segment lost 2 bases and the J segment 3 bases; nucleotides outside the gene matches: 6. From germline, CDR1 is GTSNPN and CDR2 SVGIG (reference sequence). The DNA of the CDR3 is TGTGCCTGGAGTCCCGACAGGGGAGACAATCAGCCCCAGCATTTT. Its translation is CAWSPDRGDNQPQHF.

The CDR3 bases are TGCAGCGTTGCAGAGGACAGGTTTCTTAATGAAAAACTGTTTTTT. Protein: CSVAEDRFLNEKLFF. V is TRBV29-1 and J is TRBJ1-4, with TRBD1 identical over 7 bases. Per germline, CDR1 SQVTM and CDR2 ANQGSEA. The CDR3 consists of 15 residues. J was trimmed by 4 bases and V by 4 bases; bases with no gene match: 9. The variable domain in full, with the rest retrieved from reference TRBV29-1 and TRBJ1-4, is SAVISQKPSRDICQRGTSLTIQCQVDSQVTMMFWYRQQPGQSLTLIATANQGSEATYESGFVIDKFPISRPNLTFSTLTVSNMSPEDSSIYLCSVAEDRFLNEKLFFGSGTQLSVL.